The 19 T cell receptor beta chains in this list originate from one sample, sequenced in a study of human T cells and chemical hapten exposure. Documented time point: patch test 2, 6 weeks after DPC sensitization. The sample's treatment: therapeutic diphenylcyclopropenone sensitization with weekly scalp DPC. TCRdb re-called the RACE reads with MiXCR, one entry per CDR3 protein. This table holds approximately 80,000 distinct CDR3 sequences, roughly 10% found once. Specimen: whole blood, collected in connection with sensitization to the hapten diphenylcyclopropenone (DPC). These TCRs come from a woman between 25 and 40 years old with alopecia areata. Some clones in this sample may be carry-over from other donors' samples.

This clonotype showed up many times. The rearrangement links TRBV12-3 or TRBV12-4 to TRBJ2-1; D gene unclear. The CDR3 runs to 15 residues. Trimming removed 6 bases at V and 3 bases at J, with 15 bases between. The CDR3 sequence is CASRDGSVYYNEQFF. The CDR3 DNA reads TGTGCCAGCAGGGATGGAAGCGTTTACTACAATGAGCAGTTCTTC.

There are many counts of this clonotype. This sequence joins TRBV5-1 and TRBJ1-2, with D possibly TRBD1 on 6 matching bases. The V end was cut by 7 bases, the J end by 3 bases, with 16 bases between. Germline V gene sequence: CDR1 SGHRS, CDR2 YFSETQ. CDR3 length: 14 amino acids. This CDR3 reads CASGQSQGDYGYTF. In nucleotides, the CDR3 is TGCGCCAGCGGTCAATCACAGGGTGACTATGGCTACACCTTC.

In its sample, this clonotype was seen many times. The rearrangement links TRBV7-6 to TRBJ2-5; 10 nucleotides line up with TRBD2. Germline trimming cut 0 bases from V and 1 base from J; bases unmatched to any gene: 5. The CDR3 totals 17 residues. Germline CDR1 SGHVS, CDR2 FNYEAQ. As DNA, the CDR3 is TGTGCCAGCAGCTTAGCTGCTAGCGGGGGTTTCCAAGAGACCCAGTACTTC. This gives the protein CASSLAASGGFQETQYF.

This clonotype was detected ten times or more. This chain links TRBV21-1 with TRBJ2-1; the D call in the table, TRBD2, was not verified against the DNA. TRBV21-1 is recorded as a pseudogene. The CDR3 is made up of 17 amino acids. The CDR3 sequence: CASSKPGLATSRDEQFF. The CDR3 region has the DNA TGTGCCAGCAGCAAACCGGGACTAGCAACAAGTAGGGATGAGCAGTTCTTC.

The chain uses TRBV5-5 and TRBJ1-2; tentatively, D is TRBD1 (6 bases). V was shortened by 1 base and J by 11 bases, with 18 bases between the two germline ends. Germline V gene lookup returns CDR1 SGHKS and CDR2 YYEKEE (reference sequence). CDR3 length: 14 amino acids. CDR3 residues: CASSLRRGLGGYTF. The CDR3, as DNA: TGTGCCAGCAGCTTGAGGCGGGGGCTGGGTGGTTACACCTTC.

This clonotype was counted a few times. The rearrangement uses TRBV7-3 and TRBJ2-2, with TRBD2 matching 7 bases. V dropped 5 bases and J dropped 7; count of bases not matched to a gene: 10. This CDR3 region has 15 residues. CDR1 is SGHTA and CDR2 is FQGTGA in the germline V gene. The CDR3 region is CASSPTVGGYGELFF. The CDR3 DNA sequence: TGTGCCAGCAGCCCGACGGTGGGAGGGTACGGGGAGCTGTTTTTT.

There are a few counts of this clonotype. The chain joins TRBV5-1 to TRBJ1-1; D not resolved. Trimming left V 3 bases short and J 0 bases short, with 9 bases between. The CDR3 is made up of 14 amino acids. Germline V lookup: CDR1 SGHRS, CDR2 YFSETQ. CDR3 DNA sequence: TGCGCCAGCAGCTCCGGGCAGTTGAACACTGAAGCTTTCTTT. It yields the protein CASSSGQLNTEAFF. Based on the CDR3 plus reference TRBV5-1 and TRBJ1-1, the full variable domain is KAGVTQTPRYLIKTRGQQVTLSCSPISGHRSVSWYQQTPGQGLQFLFEYFSETQRNKGNFPGRFSGRQFSNSRSEMNVSTLELGDSALYLCASSSGQLNTEAFFGQGTRLTVV.

Regarding this clonotype: The junction and the germline gene differ at one end; a read error may be behind it. Here the CDR3 DNA reads TGCGCCAGCAGCTTAGGGCTGGGGTCACCCCTCCACTTT. Translating gives CASSLGLGSPLHF. V is TRBV7-2 and J is TRBJ1-6, with unresolved D. Germline V gene lookup returns CDR1 SGHTA and CDR2 FQGNSA. CDR3 size: 13 residues.

This clonotype was counted many times. V and J are TRBV29-1 and TRBJ2-1, with 9 bases lining up with TRBD2. From germline, CDR1 is SQVTM and CDR2 ANQGSEA. V lost 1 base, J lost 9 bases, and 13 bases stayed unmatched. This CDR3 region has 16 residues. CDR3: CSVEGSSGRPYGEQFF. In DNA, the CDR3 is TGCAGCGTTGAAGGCAGCAGCGGGAGGCCCTACGGTGAGCAGTTCTTC.

The sample holds a few counts of this clonotype. The chain has TRBV20-1 and TRBJ2-5, with TRBD1 matching over 11 bases. CDR3 length: 15 residues. With 3 bases clipped from V and 4 bases from J, the junction kept 7 bases outside the gene matches. The germline V gene has CDR1 DFQATT and CDR2 SNEGSKA (reference sequence). The CDR3 here is CSARALDRGPETQYF. CDR3 DNA: TGCAGTGCTAGGGCTCTGGACAGGGGGCCAGAGACCCAGTACTTC.

The chain joins TRBV29-1 to TRBJ2-3; perhaps TRBD1 as D (7 bases). The CDR3 has 16 residues. The germline gives CDR1 SQVTM, CDR2 ANQGSEA. The germline V and J ends were trimmed by 6 bases and 3 bases, with 22 bases remaining between them. DNA of the CDR3: TGCAGCGTGGCCAGGGGGGCCGTGACTGGAACAGATACGCAGTATTTT. Translated: CSVARGAVTGTDTQYF.

The table lists this clonotype with many counts. The chain is built from TRBV6-6 and TRBJ1-6; D not resolved. V lost 8 bases to trimming and J lost 7 bases, with 15 bases between them. CDR3 size: 14 residues. CDR1 MNHNY and CDR2 SVGAGI come from the germline V gene (reference sequence). CDR3 nucleotide sequence: TGTGCCAGCTCCCAAACAGTGGGAAATTCACCCCTCCACTTT. It codes for CASSQTVGNSPLHF.

This clonotype was counted many times. The chain recombines TRBV6-5 with TRBJ2-7; 8 nucleotides match TRBD1. In germline, CDR1 is MNHEY, CDR2 SVGAGI. J was trimmed by 7 bases and V by 1 base; bases with no gene match: 6. CDR3 size: 14 residues. CDR3 loop: CASSYWQGAGEQYF. The DNA of the CDR3 is TGTGCCAGCAGTTACTGGCAGGGGGCGGGTGAGCAGTACTTC.

This clonotype has a count of ten or more. V and J are TRBV6-5 and TRBJ2-6; 9 bases line up with TRBD1. J gave up 0 bases and V 10 bases, and 10 bases lay outside the gene matches. Per the germline V gene, CDR1 is MNHEY and CDR2 is SVGAGI. This CDR3 comprises 17 residues. In DNA, the CDR3 is TGTGCCACGACCCGGGGACAGGGTTTCTCTGGGGCCAACGTCCTGACTTTC. Amino acids: CATTRGQGFSGANVLTF.

The table lists this clonotype with many counts. The chain is built from TRBV7-2 and TRBJ2-1, with 11 bases fitting TRBD2. Per the germline V gene, CDR1 is SGHTA and CDR2 is FQGNSA. This CDR3 has 15 residues. V was clipped by 4 bases and J by 8 bases; unmatched bases: 7. CDR3 sequence (DNA): TGTGCCAGCAGCTCCCGCAATAGCGGGAGGGATGAGCAGTTCTTC. This sequence encodes CASSSRNSGRDEQFF. Full variable domain (rest looked up from reference TRBV7-2 and TRBJ2-1): GAGVSQSPSNKVTEKGKDVELRCDPISGHTALYWYRQSLGQGLEFLIYFQGNSAPDKSGLPSDRFSAERTGGSVSTLTIQRTQQEDSAVYLCASSSRNSGRDEQFFGPGTRLTVL.

DNA for the CDR3: TGCAGCGGGACAGGGGAGTCGAGGCCTGAAGCTTTCTTT. This translates into CSGTGESRPEAFF. The chain carries TRBV29-1 and TRBJ1-1, with 9 positions matching TRBD1. This CDR3 comprises 13 residues. J was trimmed by 6 bases and V by 7 bases; bases with no gene match: 9. The V gene's germline CDR1 is SQVTM and CDR2 ANQGSEA.

This clonotype was seen at least ten times. This chain links TRBV4-1 with TRBJ2-1, with D possibly TRBD1 on 5 matching bases. The length of the CDR3 is 16 residues. Germline V gives CDR1 MGHRA, CDR2 YSYEKL. The V gene lost 0 bases and the J gene lost 6 bases, with 15 bases spanning the gap. The CDR3 sequence is CASSQEPDMGTNEQFF. CDR3 DNA: TGCGCCAGCAGCCAAGAGCCGGACATGGGAACCAATGAGCAGTTCTTC.

The chain employs TRBV28 and TRBJ2-7; a weak D match, TRBD2 (6 bases). The germline CDR1 and CDR2 sequences are MDHEN and SYDVKM. Trimming cost V 9 bases and J 7 bases, with 16 bases left between them. CDR3 length: 12 amino acids. The CDR3 sequence: CASHTGAREQYF. The DNA for the CDR3 is TGTGCCAGTCACACGGGAGCCCGGGAGCAGTACTTC.

This clonotype was counted many times. The chain is built from TRBV5-1 and TRBJ1-2, with no clear D. V lost 0 bases, J lost 7 bases, and 16 bases lay in between. Germline CDR1 is SGHRS and CDR2 is YFSETQ. There are 15 residues in the CDR3. The CDR3 DNA reads TGCGCCAGCAGCTTGGCCGCAAACACCGGACGTGGCTACACCTTC. Its translation is CASSLAANTGRGYTF. Supplemented by reference TRBV5-1 and TRBJ1-2, the full variable domain reads KAGVTQTPRYLIKTRGQQVTLSCSPISGHRSVSWYQQTPGQGLQFLFEYFSETQRNKGNFPGRFSGRQFSNSRSEMNVSTLELGDSALYLCASSLAANTGRGYTFGSGTRLTVV.